The following is a TCR beta chain sequence with its context. Its antigen is still unknown. At one boundary the junction diverges from the germline segment, which might be a read error. Taking about 20-31 mg of unsorted bulk tissue, the authors co-extracted RNA and DNA. All patients had surgically resected primary liver carcinoma. Chronic HBV infection, untreated so far, was present in the patients. The source of the sample is a study of tumor-infiltrating lymphocytes in primary liver carcinoma. Findings of the study overall: Only about 8-25% of top clones were detected in all five tumor regions. Tumor specimens were characterized by a significantly higher top-250-clone fraction than blood (p = 0.039).

CDR3 length equals 16 residues. Germline loops: CDR1 LGHNT, CDR2 FRNRAP. The authors made TCR beta cDNA from about 500 ng total RNA with a constant-region primer. It was through three nested multiplex PCR rounds of slightly modified ARM-PCR that TCR beta libraries arose. Running 9 to 10 cycles apiece, the first two PCR rounds relied on TRBV1-TRBV30 forward primers together with a C-beta reverse primer. MiXCR was run by TCRdb on the multiplex PCR reads, yielding one entry per CDR3 protein. Among some 30,000 distinct CDR3 sequences listed, around 80% were seen once. The TCR sequence derives from a man aged 35 to 55 with primary liver carcinoma and hepatitis B virus infection. The source material was liver tumor tissue from sampling region 5. Sample subset: tumor region T5, tumor centre. The genes are TRBV12-5 and TRBJ2-2; TRBD2 agrees at 7 bases. DNA of the CDR3: TGTGCTAGTGGTGTGGAGCGGGGATCAGGCACCGGGGAGTTGTCTTTT. It yields the protein CASGVERGSGTGELSF.